Below, 14 T cell receptor beta chains from the same sample are listed, as sequenced in a study of blood T cells in healthy people across ages. Primers used in a second PCR of about 7 to 12 cycles were a sample-barcoded 5' primer and a J-beta primer mix. From the 5' RACE reads, TCRdb called clonotypes with MiXCR, one entry per CDR3 protein. This repertoire shows around 2 million distinct CDR3 sequences, roughly two fifths found once; its top ten account for more than 20%. The specimen sequenced was blood. Every receptor here comes from a human donor in good health.

The chain recombines TRBV25-1 with TRBJ2-3; D may be TRBD1 (6 bases). Germline CDR1 reads MGHDK; CDR2 reads SYGVNS. Between the trimmed V and J ends, which lost 8 bases and 7 bases, there was a span of 10 bases. The CDR3 has 11 amino acids. The CDR3 region is CASLTGYTQYF. The CDR3, as DNA: TGTGCCAGCCTCACAGGGTATACGCAGTATTTT.

The chain links TRBV7-2 to TRBJ2-3, with 10 bases that match TRBD2. V shed 8 bases, J shed 3 bases, and the junction held 11 bases outside the gene matches. The CDR3 runs to 16 residues. Germline CDR1 SGHTA, CDR2 FQGNSA. The CDR3 region has the DNA TGTGCCAGCTCTAGAGGTCCTAGCGGGGGAACAGATACGCAGTATTTT. This sequence encodes CASSRGPSGGTDTQYF.

The chain uses TRBV7-7 and TRBJ2-2; 9 bases line up with TRBD1. The V and J ends lost 6 bases and 2 bases, in that order; junction bases with no gene match: 10. There are 17 residues in the CDR3. Germline V CDR1 and CDR2: SSHAT, FNYEAQ (reference sequence). CDR3 nucleotide sequence: TGTGCCAGCAGTCCCGTTCCGGGACAGGGAAACACCGGGGAGCTGTTTTTT. This sequence encodes CASSPVPGQGNTGELFF.

The V gene is TRBV5-1, the J gene TRBJ2-1; 8 bases fit TRBD2. Germline V CDR1 and CDR2: SGHRS, YFSETQ. The trim removed 0 bases at V and 7 bases at J, leaving 9 bases unmatched. The CDR3 totals 16 residues. CDR3 region: CASSLAGGPMVNEQFF. CDR3 in DNA: TGCGCCAGCAGCTTGGCGGGGGGGCCAATGGTGAATGAGCAGTTCTTC.

This chain connects TRBV28 to TRBJ2-1; possibly TRBD2 for D (5 bases). CDR3 length equals 10 residues. Germline-derived CDR1 and CDR2 are MDHEN and SYDVKM. V was shortened by 10 bases and J by 7 bases, with 8 bases between the two germline ends. The CDR3 bases are TGTGCCACAAGGAGGAATGAGCAGTTCTTC. It encodes CATRRNEQFF. Drawing the rest from reference TRBV28 and TRBJ2-1, the complete variable domain is DVKVTQSSRYLVKRTGEKVFLECVQDMDHENMFWYRQDPGLGLRLIYFSYDVKMKEKGDIPEGYSVSREKKERFSLILESASTNQTSMYLCATRRNEQFFGPGTRLTVL.

CDR3 in amino acids: CASSLFNSGPYEQYF. CDR3 bases: TGCGCCAGCAGCTTGTTTAATAGCGGACCCTACGAGCAGTACTTC. The chain links TRBV5-1 to TRBJ2-7; tentatively, D is TRBD2 (6 bases). The CDR3 contains 15 residues. CDR1 and CDR2 from the germline V gene are SGHRS and YFSETQ. Trimming left V 1 base short and J 2 bases short, with 13 bases between.

There are a few counts of this clonotype. The genes are TRBV6-5 and TRBJ2-1, with TRBD2 identical over 8 bases. The germline CDR1 and CDR2 sequences are MNHEY and SVGAGI. V shed 4 bases, J shed 6 bases, and the junction held 8 bases outside the gene matches. The CDR3 sequence is 15 residues long. For the CDR3, the DNA is TGTGCCAGCAGTTTAGTTAGCGGGGAGGGCAATGAGCAGTTCTTC. Translated: CASSLVSGEGNEQFF.

This chain uses TRBV20-1 with TRBJ2-5; the D is unclear. This CDR3 is built from 13 residues. V dropped 6 bases and J dropped 3 bases, with 14 bases sitting between them. From germline, CDR1 is DFQATT and CDR2 SNEGSKA (reference sequence). The CDR3 reads CSANTEKKETQYF. DNA for the CDR3: TGCAGTGCCAACACAGAGAAGAAAGAGACCCAGTACTTC.

This clonotype was picked up a small number of times. The V call is TRBV9, the J call TRBJ2-1; the match to TRBD2 covers 7 bases. V trimming: 1 base; J trimming: 5 bases; junction bases outside the gene matches: 6. This CDR3 is 15 amino acids long. Germline lookup yields CDR1 SGDLS and CDR2 YYNGEE. The CDR3 reads CASSVRLALHNEQFF. CDR3 in DNA: TGTGCCAGCAGCGTACGACTAGCTCTACACAATGAGCAGTTCTTC. Variable domain in full (rest from reference TRBV9 and TRBJ2-1): DSGVTQTPKHLITATGQRVTLRCSPRSGDLSVYWYQQSLDQGLQFLIQYYNGEERAKGNILERFSAQQFPDLHSELNLSSLELGDSALYFCASSVRLALHNEQFFGPGTRLTVL.

The chain has TRBV5-1 and TRBJ2-3, with a weak D call TRBD2 (6 bases). V lost 3 bases and J lost 1, with 15 bases in between. The germline gives CDR1 SGHRS, CDR2 YFSETQ. The CDR3 loop spans 16 amino acids. The CDR3 sequence is CASSSGTGVRTDTQYF. As DNA, the CDR3 is TGCGCCAGCAGCTCAGGAACGGGGGTCCGCACAGATACGCAGTATTTT.

This clonotype has only a few counts. This sequence joins TRBV14 and TRBJ2-7, with D possibly matching TRBD2 (5 bases). Per the germline V gene, CDR1 is SGHDN and CDR2 is FVKESK. The ends were cut back, 6 bases at V and 0 bases at J, with 12 bases in the middle. The CDR3 loop spans 14 amino acids. DNA of the CDR3: TGTGCCAGCAGGGAAGGTGGGAGCTCCTACGAGCAGTACTTC. This sequence encodes CASREGGSSYEQYF.

This clonotype appeared a few times. This rearrangement joins TRBV18 to TRBJ2-1; a possible D gene is TRBD1 (6 bases). Germline-derived CDR1 and CDR2 are KGHSH and LQKENI. V shed 0 bases and J shed 6 bases, with 12 bases lying between them. The CDR3 is 15 amino acids. The CDR3 bases are TGTGCCAGCTCACCACCGAGGCAAGGGGGCAATGAGCAGTTCTTC. Its protein product is CASSPPRQGGNEQFF.

This chain joins TRBV20-1 and TRBJ2-5; D gene unclear. The length of the CDR3 is 12 residues. Trimming took off 7 bases at V and 2 bases at J, with 11 bases between the two ends. Germline CDR1 is DFQATT and CDR2 is SNEGSKA (reference sequence). As DNA, the CDR3 is TGCAGTGTGTGGGTCGGACAAGAGACCCAGTACTTC. Translated, it gives CSVWVGQETQYF.

There are a few counts of this clonotype. V is TRBV4-3 and J is TRBJ2-4; no firm D call. CDR1 is LGHNA and CDR2 is YSLEER in the germline V gene. CDR3 length: 14 residues. The V end lost 0 bases, the J end lost 7 bases, and 10 bases lay between the germline ends. CDR3 residues: CASSQDIMTNIQYF. CDR3 nucleotides: TGCGCCAGCAGCCAAGATATAATGACGAACATTCAGTACTTC.